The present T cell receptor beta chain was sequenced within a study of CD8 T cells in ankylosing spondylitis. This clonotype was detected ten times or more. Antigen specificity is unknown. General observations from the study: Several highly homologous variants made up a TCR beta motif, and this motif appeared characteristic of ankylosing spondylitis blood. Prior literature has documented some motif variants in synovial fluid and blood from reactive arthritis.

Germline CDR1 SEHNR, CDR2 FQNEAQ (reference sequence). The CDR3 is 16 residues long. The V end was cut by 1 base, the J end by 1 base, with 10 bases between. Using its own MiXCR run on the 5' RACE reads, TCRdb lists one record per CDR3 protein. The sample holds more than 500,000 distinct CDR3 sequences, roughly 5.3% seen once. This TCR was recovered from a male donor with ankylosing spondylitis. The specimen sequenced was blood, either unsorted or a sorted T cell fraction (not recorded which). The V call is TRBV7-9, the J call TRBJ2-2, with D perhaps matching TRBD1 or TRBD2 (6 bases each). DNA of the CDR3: TGTGCCAGCAGCTTAGAGGGGGGCCTGAACACCGGGGAGCTGTTTTTT. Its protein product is CASSLEGGLNTGELFF.